This section outlines one T cell receptor beta chain sequence together with its context. Antigen unknown. This entry belongs to a study of T-cell reconstitution after alpha-beta-depleted transplantation in children. It was with unique molecular identifiers that the TCRbeta library was prepared. TCRdb analysed the PCR reads with MiXCR anew, one entry per CDR3 protein. The data hold roughly 790,000 distinct CDR3 sequences, with roughly 15% observed a single time. General study findings and limits: Surviving recipient T cells and thymic progenitors underlay high day-60 TCRbeta diversity in some patients. One year post-transplant, T-cell counts and diversity were largely derived from T cells produced anew. There were reportedly several hundred expanded graft clones from which alpha-beta T cells came about two months after transplant.

The TCR comes from a male patient aged 5 to 17 who had a stem cell transplant for acute lymphoblastic leukemia, so the T cells may come from the graft donor. Sequences were derived from PBMCs, mostly from graft donor cells, sampled 360 days after TCRalphabeta/CD19-depleted stem cell transplant.

This chain's CDR3 is CASSLGLAAPYEQYF. Written as DNA, the CDR3 is TGTGCCAGCAGCTTAGGACTAGCGGCCCCCTACGAGCAGTACTTC. This chain uses TRBV11-2 with TRBJ2-7, with 9 nucleotides matching TRBD2. There are 15 residues in the CDR3. Germline V gives CDR1 SGHAT, CDR2 FQNNGV. The junction had 3 bases not matched to a gene; V was cut back by 1 base and J by 2 bases. Using reference TRBV11-2 and TRBJ2-7 for the parts outside the CDR3, the full variable domain is EAGVAQSPRYKIIEKRQSVAFWCNPISGHATLYWYQQILGQGPKLLIQFQNNGVVDDSQLPKDRFSAERLKGVDSTLKIQPAKLEDSAVYLCASSLGLAAPYEQYFGPGTRLTVT.